The 10 T cell receptor beta chains given below trace back to one sample, sequenced in a study of shared clonotypes between healthy human individuals. Assay used: immunoSEQ multiplex PCR; TCRdb lists only in-frame clones, some missing. The sample contains millions of clones, approximately 90% of which appear only once. Material: naive CD4+ T cells sorted from blood. Subset of the sample: CD45RA+ positively selected. Source of these receptors: a man in his late teens or twenties in good health.

The gene calls are TRBV25-1 and TRBJ1-3, with 7 nucleotides matching TRBD1. V shed 7 bases and J 2 bases; nucleotides not matched to a gene: 5. The CDR3 is made up of 14 amino acids. Per the germline V gene, CDR1 is MGHDK and CDR2 is SYGVNS. The CDR3 DNA is TGTGCCAGCACCTCAACAGGGGCTGGAAACACCATATATTTT. Its protein product is CASTSTGAGNTIYF.

The V gene is TRBV25-1, the J gene TRBJ2-5; D gene uncertain. With 2 bases removed from V and 5 bases from J, the gap between germline ends came to 9 bases. CDR1 and CDR2 from the germline V gene are MGHDK and SYGVNS. The CDR3 loop spans 13 amino acids. The CDR3 here is CASSEQAWETQYF. Written as DNA, the CDR3 is TGTGCCAGCAGTGAACAAGCATGGGAGACCCAGTACTTC.

The V and J genes are TRBV12-5 and TRBJ2-2; the match to TRBD2 covers 7 bases. With V trimmed by 9 bases and J by 1 base, 5 bases remained unmatched. Looked up from germline, CDR1 is LGHNT and CDR2 is FRNRAP. CDR3 length: 14 residues. CDR3 region: CASGGSRNTGELFF. The CDR3 DNA sequence: TGTGCTAGCGGCGGGAGTCGGAACACCGGGGAGCTGTTTTTT.

V and J are TRBV10-3 and TRBJ1-5; 7 positions match TRBD1. V lost 5 bases to trimming and J lost 5 bases; unmatched junction nucleotides: 0. Germline V gene data show CDR1 as ENHRY and CDR2 as SYGVKD. CDR3 length: 12 residues. CDR3 in DNA: TGTGCCATCAGTACAGGGGATCAGCCCCAGCATTTT. Protein: CAISTGDQPQHF.

The V call is TRBV2, the J call TRBJ1-1; 9 positions match TRBD1. CDR3 length: 14 amino acids. Germline lookup yields CDR1 SNHLY and CDR2 FYNNEI. V lost 8 bases, J lost 0 bases, and 4 bases stayed unmatched. The CDR3, as DNA: TGTGCCAGCTCCCGGACAGGGGTGAACACTGAAGCTTTCTTT. Translating it yields CASSRTGVNTEAFF.

The chain is built from TRBV30 and TRBJ1-5; no reliable D call. The CDR3 is made up of 12 amino acids. V lost 5 bases and J lost 3, with 8 bases in between. The germline gives CDR1 GTSNPN, CDR2 SVGIG (reference sequence). The CDR3 here is CAWCQPNQPQHF. CDR3 nucleotide sequence: TGTGCCTGGTGTCAGCCCAATCAGCCCCAGCATTTT.

Worth noting for this clone: Additional DNA sequences in this sample encode the identical CDR3. The rearrangement uses TRBV6-1 and TRBJ2-7; D is perhaps TRBD2 (6 bases). This CDR3 is built from 11 residues. V was pared by 6 bases and J by 7 bases, with 10 bases between. Germline V gene lookup returns CDR1 MNHNS and CDR2 SASEGT. The CDR3 sequence: CASSRSGEQYF. The CDR3 DNA reads as TGTGCCAGCAGCCGAAGCGGGGAGCAGTACTTC.

A few counts support this clone. This chain connects TRBV18 to TRBJ1-4, with a possible D match to TRBD1 (5 bases). Deletions cut 5 bases from V and 0 bases from J, with 10 bases between. The germline V gene encodes CDR1 KGHSH and CDR2 LQKENI. The CDR3 is 15 residues long. The CDR3 DNA sequence: TGTGCCAGCTCAGCGGGACTCGCAACTAATGAAAAACTGTTTTTT. As protein: CASSAGLATNEKLFF.

This clone was counted once. The chain is built from TRBV2 and TRBJ1-4; 10 positions match TRBD1. CDR1 and CDR2 from the germline V gene are SNHLY and FYNNEI. Losses at the gene ends were 11 bases for V and 7 bases for J; bases not matched to a gene: 7. The length of the CDR3 is 13 residues. In nucleotides, the CDR3 is TGTGCCGGGCGGAGGGACAGGGGTGAAAAACTGTTTTTT. Protein product: CAGRRDRGEKLFF.

This clone came up a few times. The V gene is TRBV9, the J gene TRBJ2-2, with no clear D. Germline CDR1 and CDR2: SGDLS and YYNGEE. The CDR3 loop spans 13 amino acids. V lost 4 bases and J 6 bases, leaving 10 bases between the germline ends. The CDR3 reads CASSPRMAGELFF. The CDR3 DNA reads as TGTGCCAGCAGCCCTCGAATGGCCGGGGAGCTGTTTTTT.